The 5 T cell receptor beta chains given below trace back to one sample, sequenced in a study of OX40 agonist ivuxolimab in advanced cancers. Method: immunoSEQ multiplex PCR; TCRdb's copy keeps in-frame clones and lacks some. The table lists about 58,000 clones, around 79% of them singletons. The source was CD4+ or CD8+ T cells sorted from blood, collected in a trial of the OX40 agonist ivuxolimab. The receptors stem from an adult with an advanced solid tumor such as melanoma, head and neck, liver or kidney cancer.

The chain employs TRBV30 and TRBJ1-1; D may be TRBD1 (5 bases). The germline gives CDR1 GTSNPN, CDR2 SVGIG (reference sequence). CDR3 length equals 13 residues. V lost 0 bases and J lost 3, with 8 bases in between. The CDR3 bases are TGTGCCTGGAGTGTGGGACCCGACACTGAAGCTTTCTTT. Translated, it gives CAWSVGPDTEAFF.

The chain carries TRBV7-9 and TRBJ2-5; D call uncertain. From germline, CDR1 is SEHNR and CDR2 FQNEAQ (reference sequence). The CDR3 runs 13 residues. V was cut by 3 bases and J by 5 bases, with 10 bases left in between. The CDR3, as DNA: TGTGCCAGCAGCTTCGAGGTTTTGGAGACCCAGTACTTC. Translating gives CASSFEVLETQYF.

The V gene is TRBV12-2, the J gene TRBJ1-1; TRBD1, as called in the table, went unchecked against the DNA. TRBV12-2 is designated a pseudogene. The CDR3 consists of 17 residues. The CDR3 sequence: CASRPSRDRESDTEAFF. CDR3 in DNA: TGTGCAAGTCGCCCCAGTCGGGACAGGGAGAGCGACACTGAAGCTTTCTTT.

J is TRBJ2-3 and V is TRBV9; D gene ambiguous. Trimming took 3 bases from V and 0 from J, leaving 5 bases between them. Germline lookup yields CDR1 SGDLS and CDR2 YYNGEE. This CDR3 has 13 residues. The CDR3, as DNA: TGTGCCAGCAGCGCGACGAGCACAGATACGCAGTATTTT. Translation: CASSATSTDTQYF.

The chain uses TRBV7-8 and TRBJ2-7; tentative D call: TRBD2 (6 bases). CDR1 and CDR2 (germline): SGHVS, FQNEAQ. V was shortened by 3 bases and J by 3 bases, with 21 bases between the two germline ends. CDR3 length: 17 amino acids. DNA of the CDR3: TGTGCCAGCAGCTTCCCCTTCCCGGGAGAAAGAGTCTACGAGCAGTACTTC. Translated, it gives CASSFPFPGERVYEQYF.